The 15 T cell receptor beta chains below come from one sample, sequenced in a study of blood T cell repertoires in COVID-19 (dated by TCRdb to the early 2020s). Libraries were built with the immunoSEQ multiplex PCR assay. This immuneACCESS table, as held by TCRdb, lists in-frame sequences with V and J called but not all clones. Of the missing ones, under half trace to an unresolved V gene in checked studies; the others have no known cause. The sample table holds under 300,000 clones, of which 86% were seen once. The ten largest clonotypes hold approximately 12% of the sample. The source material was peripheral blood. The receptors here all came from a woman aged 25-40 years with COVID-19, enrolled during active disease.

V usage is TRBV28 and J usage is TRBJ1-1; D ambiguous. With 8 bases removed from V and 4 bases from J, the gap between germline ends came to 14 bases. CDR3 length equals 13 residues. CDR1 MDHEN and CDR2 SYDVKM come from the germline V gene. Here the CDR3 DNA reads TGTGCCAGCGGGATGGTAGGGAGCACTGAAGCTTTCTTT. Residues: CASGMVGSTEAFF.

The chain is built from TRBV27 and TRBJ2-2; maybe TRBD2 (5 bases). Trimming removed 2 bases at V and 5 bases at J, with 9 bases between. The CDR3 extends over 14 amino acids. From germline, CDR1 is MNHEY and CDR2 SMNVEV (reference sequence). CDR3 DNA: TGTGCCAGCAGTTTACAGCGAGGGACCGGGGAGCTGTTTTTT. Translated, it gives CASSLQRGTGELFF.

The rearrangement joins TRBV6-5 to TRBJ1-1; tentatively, D is TRBD1 (5 bases). The CDR3 is 14 amino acids. CDR1 is MNHEY, CDR2 SVGAGI, per germline. Trimming removed 6 bases at V and 5 bases at J, with 16 bases between. This chain's CDR3 is CASRRGGAKTEAFF. The DNA of the CDR3 is TGTGCCAGCAGGCGGGGAGGGGCGAAAACTGAAGCTTTCTTT.

This chain joins TRBV6-4 and TRBJ2-2; 7 bases fit TRBD2. CDR3 size: 14 residues. The trim removed 4 bases at V and 5 bases at J, leaving 4 bases unmatched. Germline loops: CDR1 MRHNA, CDR2 SNTAGT. The CDR3 sequence: CASSATRGTGELFF. In DNA, the CDR3 is TGTGCCAGCAGTGCAACGCGGGGGACCGGGGAGCTGTTTTTT.

The V and J genes are TRBV11-2 and TRBJ1-3; 8 bases align to TRBD1. The V gene end was trimmed by 4 bases and the J gene end by 2 bases; junction bases not matched to a gene: 7. Germline assignment: CDR1 SGHAT and CDR2 FQNNGV. There are 16 residues in the CDR3. The CDR3 nucleotides are TGTGCCAGCAGCTCCTACCTCAGGGGGCCTGGAAACACCATATATTTT. Translation: CASSSYLRGPGNTIYF.

J is TRBJ1-1 and V is TRBV12-5; 11 bases agree with TRBD1. This CDR3 region has 16 residues. Looked up from germline, CDR1 is LGHNT and CDR2 is FRNRAP. V lost 2 bases to trimming and J lost 3 bases; unmatched junction nucleotides: 5. DNA for the CDR3: TGTGCTAGTGGTTTGAGGGGGACAGGGGGTTACACTGAAGCTTTCTTT. Translated: CASGLRGTGGYTEAFF.

J is TRBJ2-7 and V is TRBV5-5; TRBD1 matches at 8 bases. The germline CDR1 and CDR2 sequences are SGHKS and YYEKEE (reference sequence). The CDR3 totals 14 residues. Unmatched junction bases numbered 5, after V lost 3 bases and J lost 3 bases. CDR3 bases: TGTGCCAGCAGCTCACGGACAGGGAACTACGAGCAGTACTTC. It yields the protein CASSSRTGNYEQYF.

The J gene is TRBJ2-7, the V gene TRBV21-1; TRBD2 is taken as the D call from the table, unchecked against the DNA. TRBV21-1 is a documented pseudogene. The CDR3 length is 18 residues. For the CDR3, the DNA is TGTGCCAGCAGCAAAGTTACTAGCGGGGGGGCTGTCTCCTACGAGCAGTACTTC. Translation: CASSKVTSGGAVSYEQYF.

Within the sample, this clone is medium-sized. The chain is built from TRBV2 and TRBJ1-4; TRBD1 might be the D (6 bases). The V end was cut by 8 bases, the J end by 14 bases, with 12 bases between. Germline CDR1 is SNHLY and CDR2 is FYNNEI. This CDR3 region has 10 residues. The CDR3 loop is CASGGGQLFF. The CDR3, as DNA: TGTGCCAGCGGGGGCGGACAGCTGTTTTTT.

CDR3 loop: CASSSPGTGFYEQYF. The CDR3 DNA follows: TGTGCCAGCAGCAGTCCCGGGACAGGGTTTTACGAGCAGTACTTC. V usage is TRBV5-6 and J usage is TRBJ2-7; 9 bases map to TRBD1. The CDR3 is made up of 15 amino acids. V dropped 4 bases and J dropped 4; count of bases not matched to a gene: 9. Germline CDR1 is SGHDT and CDR2 is YYEEEE.

The rearrangement links TRBV11-2 to TRBJ1-2; 9 bases agree with TRBD1. This CDR3 contains 18 residues. The V and J ends lost 3 bases and 0 bases, in that order; junction bases with no gene match: 11. Germline CDR1 is SGHAT and CDR2 is FQNNGV. The CDR3 spells CASSFVGGTGRTNYGYTF. CDR3 sequence (DNA): TGTGCCAGCAGCTTCGTCGGGGGGACAGGGAGGACTAACTATGGCTACACCTTC.

This chain connects TRBV19 to TRBJ1-4; a weak D match, TRBD1 (6 bases). The CDR3 extends over 13 amino acids. V shed 5 bases and J shed 8 bases, with 12 bases lying between them. CDR1 LNHDA and CDR2 SQIVND come from the germline V gene (reference sequence). The CDR3 bases are TGTGCCAGTAGTGAGACAGGCGGAGAAAAACTGTTTTTT. It yields the protein CASSETGGEKLFF.

J is TRBJ1-2 and V is TRBV5-1, with a possible D match to TRBD1 (6 bases). The CDR3 loop spans 15 amino acids. Germline CDR1 and CDR2: SGHRS and YFSETQ. Trimming stripped 0 bases from V and 4 bases from J, with 13 bases between. Written as DNA, the CDR3 is TGCGCCAGCAGCTTGGAGGGGGTCTACGGCTATGGCTACACCTTC. It is translated as CASSLEGVYGYGYTF. Full variable domain (rest looked up from reference TRBV5-1 and TRBJ1-2): KAGVTQTPRYLIKTRGQQVTLSCSPISGHRSVSWYQQTPGQGLQFLFEYFSETQRNKGNFPGRFSGRQFSNSRSEMNVSTLELGDSALYLCASSLEGVYGYGYTFGSGTRLTVV.

The chain combines TRBV5-4 with TRBJ1-3, with D possibly matching TRBD1 (6 bases). In germline, CDR1 is SGHNT, CDR2 YYREEE (reference sequence). The CDR3 has 15 amino acids. Trimming removed 4 bases at V and 1 base at J, with 12 bases between. CDR3 loop: CASSIQGPSGNTIYF. In nucleotides, the CDR3 is TGTGCCAGCAGCATACAGGGCCCGTCTGGAAACACCATATATTTT.

This clone was counted only a few times. V and J are TRBV28 and TRBJ1-2, with a weak D call TRBD1 (5 bases). Germline-derived CDR1 and CDR2 are MDHEN and SYDVKM. The CDR3 extends over 13 amino acids. Deletions cut 4 bases from V and 8 bases from J, with 14 bases between. CDR3 loop: CASSSHPGEGYTF. CDR3 in DNA: TGTGCCAGCAGTTCACACCCGGGGGAGGGCTACACCTTC.